This TCR beta chain was observed in a study of cytomegalovirus exposure and HLA in healthy donors. The PCR made use of 60 Vbeta and 13 Jbeta primers. Assay used: immunoSEQ multiplex PCR; TCRdb lists only in-frame clones, some missing. The repertoire holds 100,000 to 150,000 clones, with about 83% as singletons. V shed 5 bases and J 1 base; nucleotides not matched to a gene: 11. The CDR3 is 17 amino acids. CDR1 SGHTA and CDR2 FQGNSA come from the germline V gene. The specimen sequenced was PBMCs. The V gene is TRBV7-2, the J gene TRBJ2-7; 10 nucleotides match TRBD2. The receptor was derived from a woman in her forties in good health and CMV-seropositive. DNA of the CDR3: TGTGCCAGCAGCCCACGGACTAGCGGATATTATTCCTACGAGCAGTACTTC. Amino acids: CASSPRTSGYYSYEQYF.